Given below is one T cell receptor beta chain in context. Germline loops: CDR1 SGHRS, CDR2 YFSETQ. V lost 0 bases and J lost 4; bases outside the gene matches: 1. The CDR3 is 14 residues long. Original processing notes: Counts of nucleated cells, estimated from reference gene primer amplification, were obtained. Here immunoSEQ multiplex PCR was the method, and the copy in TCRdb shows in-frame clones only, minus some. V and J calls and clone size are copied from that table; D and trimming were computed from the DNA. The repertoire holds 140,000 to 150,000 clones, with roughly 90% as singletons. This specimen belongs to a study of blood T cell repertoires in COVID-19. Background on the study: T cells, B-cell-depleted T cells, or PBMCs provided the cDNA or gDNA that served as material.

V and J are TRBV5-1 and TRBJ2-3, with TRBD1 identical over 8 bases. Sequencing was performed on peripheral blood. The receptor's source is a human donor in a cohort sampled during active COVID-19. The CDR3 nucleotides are TGCGCCAGCAGCTTGGCAGGGGGCCCAGATACGCAGTATTTT. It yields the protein CASSLAGGPDTQYF.